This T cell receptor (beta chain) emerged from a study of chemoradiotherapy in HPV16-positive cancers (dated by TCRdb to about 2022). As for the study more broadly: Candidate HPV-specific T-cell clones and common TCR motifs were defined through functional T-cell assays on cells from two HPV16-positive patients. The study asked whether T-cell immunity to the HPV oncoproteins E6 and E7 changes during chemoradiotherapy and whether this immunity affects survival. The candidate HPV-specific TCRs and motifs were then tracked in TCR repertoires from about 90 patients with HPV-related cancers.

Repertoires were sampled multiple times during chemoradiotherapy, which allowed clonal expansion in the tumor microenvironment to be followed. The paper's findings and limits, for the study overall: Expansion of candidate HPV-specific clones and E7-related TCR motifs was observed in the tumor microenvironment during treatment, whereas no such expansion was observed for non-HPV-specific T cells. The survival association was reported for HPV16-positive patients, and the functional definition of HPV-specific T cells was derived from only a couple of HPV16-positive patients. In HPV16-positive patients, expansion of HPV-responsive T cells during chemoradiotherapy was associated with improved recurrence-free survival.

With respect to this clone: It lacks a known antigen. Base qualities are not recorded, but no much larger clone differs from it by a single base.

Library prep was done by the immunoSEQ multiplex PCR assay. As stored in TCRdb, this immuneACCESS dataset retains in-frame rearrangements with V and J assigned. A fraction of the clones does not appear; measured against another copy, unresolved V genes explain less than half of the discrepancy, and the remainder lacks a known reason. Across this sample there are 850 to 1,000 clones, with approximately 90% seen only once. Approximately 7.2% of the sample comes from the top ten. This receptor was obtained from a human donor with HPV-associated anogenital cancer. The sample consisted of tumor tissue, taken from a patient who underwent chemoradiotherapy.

The CDR3 amino acid sequence is: CASSPNQEFTEAFF. The DNA is as follows: TGCGCCAGCAGCCCAAACCAAGAATTCACTGAAGCTTTCTTT. This chain joins TRBV4-1 to TRBJ1-1, with no reliable assignment of the D segment. Trimming costs V 4 bases and J 4 bases, and their ends lie 13 bases apart. Reading the germline V gene gives CDR1 MGHRA and CDR2 YSYEKL. Including the terminal cysteine and phenylalanine, the CDR3 comprises 14 residues. The entry retains the CDR3 DNA only, 42 bases that are in frame from base 1.